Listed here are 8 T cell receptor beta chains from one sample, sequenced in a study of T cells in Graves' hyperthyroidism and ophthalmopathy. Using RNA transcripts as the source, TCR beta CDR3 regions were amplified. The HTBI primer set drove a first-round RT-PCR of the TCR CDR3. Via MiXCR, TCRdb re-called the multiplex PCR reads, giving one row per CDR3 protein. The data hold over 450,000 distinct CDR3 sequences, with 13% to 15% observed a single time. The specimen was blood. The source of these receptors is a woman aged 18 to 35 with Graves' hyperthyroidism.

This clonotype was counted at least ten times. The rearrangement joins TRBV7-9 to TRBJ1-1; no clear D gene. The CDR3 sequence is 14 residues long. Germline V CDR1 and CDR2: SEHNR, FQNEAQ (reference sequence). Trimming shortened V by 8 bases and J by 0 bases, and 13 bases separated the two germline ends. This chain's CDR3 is CASSRGGMNTEAFF. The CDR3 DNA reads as TGTGCCAGCTCGAGAGGCGGTATGAACACTGAAGCTTTCTTT.

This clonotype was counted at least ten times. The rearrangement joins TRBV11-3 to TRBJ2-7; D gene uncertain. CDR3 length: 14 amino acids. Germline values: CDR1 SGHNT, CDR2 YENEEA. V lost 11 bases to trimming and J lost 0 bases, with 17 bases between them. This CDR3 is CALKGSISSYEQYV. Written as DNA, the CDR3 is TGTGCCCTAAAGGGTTCCATCTCCTCCTACGAGCAGTACGTC.

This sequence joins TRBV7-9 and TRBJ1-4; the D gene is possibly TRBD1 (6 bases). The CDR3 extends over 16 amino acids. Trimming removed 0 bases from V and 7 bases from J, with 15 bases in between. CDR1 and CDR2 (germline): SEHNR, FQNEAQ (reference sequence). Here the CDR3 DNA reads TGTGCCAGCAGCTTAGCGTTGGGGGGGCGTGGTGAAAAACTGTTTTTT. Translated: CASSLALGGRGEKLFF.

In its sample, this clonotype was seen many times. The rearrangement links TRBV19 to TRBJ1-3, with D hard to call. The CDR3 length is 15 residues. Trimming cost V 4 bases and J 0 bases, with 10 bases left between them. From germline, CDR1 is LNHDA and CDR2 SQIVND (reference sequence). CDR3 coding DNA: TGTGCCAGTAGTAATGGGCGATCCTCTGGAAACACCATATATTTT. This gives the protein CASSNGRSSGNTIYF.

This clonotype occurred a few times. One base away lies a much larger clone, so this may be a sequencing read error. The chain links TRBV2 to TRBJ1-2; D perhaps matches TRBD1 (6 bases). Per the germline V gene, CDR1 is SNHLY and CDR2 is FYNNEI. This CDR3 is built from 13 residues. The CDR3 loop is CASSEEGTTGCTF. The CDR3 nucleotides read TGTGCCAGCAGTGAAGAGGGGACAACTGGCTGCACCTTC. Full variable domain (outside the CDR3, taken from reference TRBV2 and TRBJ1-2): EPEVTQTPSHQVTQMGQEVILRCVPISNHLYFYWYRQILGQKVEFLVSFYNNEISEKSEIFDDQFSVERPDGSNFTLKIRSTKLEDSAMYFCASSEEGTTGCTFGSGTRLTVV.

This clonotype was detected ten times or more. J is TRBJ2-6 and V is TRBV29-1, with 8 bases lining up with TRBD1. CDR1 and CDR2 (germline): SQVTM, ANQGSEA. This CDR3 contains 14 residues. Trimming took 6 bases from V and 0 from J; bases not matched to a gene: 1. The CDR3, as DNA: TGCAGCGTAACAGGGGGCTCTGGGGCCAACGTCCTGACTTTC. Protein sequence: CSVTGGSGANVLTF.

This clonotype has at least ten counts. This CDR3 reads CATSDSLTEYTGELFF. CDR3 sequence (DNA): TGTGCCACCAGTGATTCCCTGACAGAGTACACCGGGGAGCTGTTTTTT. The J gene is TRBJ2-2, the V gene TRBV24-1; D is possibly TRBD1 (5 bases). Trimming took 2 bases from V and 3 from J, leaving 12 bases between them. Germline CDR1 and CDR2: KGHDR and SFDVKD. This CDR3 is 16 amino acids long.

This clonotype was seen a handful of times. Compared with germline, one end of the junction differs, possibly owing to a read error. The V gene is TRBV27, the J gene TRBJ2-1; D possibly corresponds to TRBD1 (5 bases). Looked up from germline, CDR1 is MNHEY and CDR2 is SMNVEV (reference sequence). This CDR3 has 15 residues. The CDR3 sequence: CASSLCDSSYNERFF. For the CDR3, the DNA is TGTGCCAGCAGTTTATGCGACAGCTCCTACAATGAGCGGTTCTTC.